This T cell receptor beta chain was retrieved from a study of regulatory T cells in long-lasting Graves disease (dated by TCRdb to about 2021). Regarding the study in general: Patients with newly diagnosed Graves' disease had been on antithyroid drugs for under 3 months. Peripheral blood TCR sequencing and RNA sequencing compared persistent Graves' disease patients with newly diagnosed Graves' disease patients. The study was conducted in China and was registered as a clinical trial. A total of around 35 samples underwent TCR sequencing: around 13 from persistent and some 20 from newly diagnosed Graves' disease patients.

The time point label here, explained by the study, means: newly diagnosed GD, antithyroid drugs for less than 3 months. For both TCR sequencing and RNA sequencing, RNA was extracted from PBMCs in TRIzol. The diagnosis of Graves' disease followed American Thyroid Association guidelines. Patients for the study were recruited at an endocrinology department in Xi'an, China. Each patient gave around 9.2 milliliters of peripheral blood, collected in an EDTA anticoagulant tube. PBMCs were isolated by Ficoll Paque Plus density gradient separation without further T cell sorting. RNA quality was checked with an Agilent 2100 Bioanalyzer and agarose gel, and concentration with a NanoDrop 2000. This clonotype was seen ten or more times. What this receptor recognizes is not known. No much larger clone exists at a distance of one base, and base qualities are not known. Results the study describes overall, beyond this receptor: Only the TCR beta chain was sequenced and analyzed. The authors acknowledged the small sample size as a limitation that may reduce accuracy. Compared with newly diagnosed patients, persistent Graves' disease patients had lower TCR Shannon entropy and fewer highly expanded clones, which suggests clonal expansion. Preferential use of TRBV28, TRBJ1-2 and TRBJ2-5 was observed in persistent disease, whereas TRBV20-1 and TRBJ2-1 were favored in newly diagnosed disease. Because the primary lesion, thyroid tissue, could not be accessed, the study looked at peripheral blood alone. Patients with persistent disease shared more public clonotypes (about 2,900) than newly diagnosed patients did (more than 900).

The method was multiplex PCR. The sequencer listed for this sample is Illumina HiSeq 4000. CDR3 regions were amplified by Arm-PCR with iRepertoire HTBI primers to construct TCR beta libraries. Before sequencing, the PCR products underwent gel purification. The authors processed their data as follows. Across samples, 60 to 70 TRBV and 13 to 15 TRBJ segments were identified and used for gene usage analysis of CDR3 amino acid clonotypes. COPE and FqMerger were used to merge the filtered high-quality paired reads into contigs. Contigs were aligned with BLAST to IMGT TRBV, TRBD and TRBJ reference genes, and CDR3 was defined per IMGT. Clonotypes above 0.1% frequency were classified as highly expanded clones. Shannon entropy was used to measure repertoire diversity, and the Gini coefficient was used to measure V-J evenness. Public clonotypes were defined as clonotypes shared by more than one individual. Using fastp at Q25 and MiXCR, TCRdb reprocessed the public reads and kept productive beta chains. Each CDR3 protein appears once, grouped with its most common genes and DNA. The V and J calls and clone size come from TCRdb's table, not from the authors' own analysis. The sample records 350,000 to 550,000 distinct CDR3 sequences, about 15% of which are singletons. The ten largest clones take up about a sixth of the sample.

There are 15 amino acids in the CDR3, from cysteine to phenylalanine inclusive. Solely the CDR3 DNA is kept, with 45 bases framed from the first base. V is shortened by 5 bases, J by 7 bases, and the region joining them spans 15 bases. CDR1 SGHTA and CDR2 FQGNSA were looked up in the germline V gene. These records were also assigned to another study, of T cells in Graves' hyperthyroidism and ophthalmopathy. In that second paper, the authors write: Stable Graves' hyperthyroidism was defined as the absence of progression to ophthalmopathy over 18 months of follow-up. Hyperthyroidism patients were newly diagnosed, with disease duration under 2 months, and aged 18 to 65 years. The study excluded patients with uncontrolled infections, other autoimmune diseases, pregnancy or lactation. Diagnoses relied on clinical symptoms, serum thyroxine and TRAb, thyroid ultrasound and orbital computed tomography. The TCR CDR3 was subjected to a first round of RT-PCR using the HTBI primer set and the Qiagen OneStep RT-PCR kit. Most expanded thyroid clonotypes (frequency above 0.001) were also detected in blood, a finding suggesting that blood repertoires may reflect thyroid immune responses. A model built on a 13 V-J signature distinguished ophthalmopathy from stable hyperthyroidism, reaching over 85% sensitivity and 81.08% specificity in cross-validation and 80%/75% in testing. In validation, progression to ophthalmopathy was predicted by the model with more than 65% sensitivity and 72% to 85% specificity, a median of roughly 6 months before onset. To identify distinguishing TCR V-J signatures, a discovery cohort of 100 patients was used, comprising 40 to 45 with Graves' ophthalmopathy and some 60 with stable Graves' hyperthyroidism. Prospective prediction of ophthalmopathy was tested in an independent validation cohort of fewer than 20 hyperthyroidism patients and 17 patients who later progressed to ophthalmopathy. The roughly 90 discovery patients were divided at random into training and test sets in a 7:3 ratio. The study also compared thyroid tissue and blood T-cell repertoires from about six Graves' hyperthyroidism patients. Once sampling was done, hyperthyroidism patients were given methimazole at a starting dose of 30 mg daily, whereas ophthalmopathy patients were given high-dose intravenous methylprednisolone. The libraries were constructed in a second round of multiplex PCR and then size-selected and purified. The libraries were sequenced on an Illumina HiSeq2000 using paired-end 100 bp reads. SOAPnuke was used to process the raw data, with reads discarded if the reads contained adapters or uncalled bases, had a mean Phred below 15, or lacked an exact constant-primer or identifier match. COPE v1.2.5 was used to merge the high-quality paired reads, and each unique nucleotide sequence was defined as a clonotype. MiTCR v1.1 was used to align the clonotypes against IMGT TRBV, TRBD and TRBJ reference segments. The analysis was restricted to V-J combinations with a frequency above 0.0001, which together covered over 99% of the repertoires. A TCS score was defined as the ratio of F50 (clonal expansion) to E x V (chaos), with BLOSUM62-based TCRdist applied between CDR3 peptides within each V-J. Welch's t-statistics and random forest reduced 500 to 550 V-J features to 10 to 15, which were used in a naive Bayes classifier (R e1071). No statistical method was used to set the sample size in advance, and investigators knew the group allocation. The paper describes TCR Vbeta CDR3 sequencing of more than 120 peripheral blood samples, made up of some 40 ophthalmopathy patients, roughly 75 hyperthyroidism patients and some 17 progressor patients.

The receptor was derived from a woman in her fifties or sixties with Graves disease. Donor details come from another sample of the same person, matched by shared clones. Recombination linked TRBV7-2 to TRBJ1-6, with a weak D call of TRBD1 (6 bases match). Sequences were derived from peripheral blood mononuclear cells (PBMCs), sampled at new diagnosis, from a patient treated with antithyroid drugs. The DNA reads TGTGCCAGCAGCCAATCCGGGACATACAATTCACCCCTCCACTTT. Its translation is CASSQSGTYNSPLHF.